The rows below give T cell receptor beta chains drawn from one sample of a study of beta chain features in type 1 diabetes. Repertoires were generated with immunoSEQ multiplex PCR, while TCRdb's copy carries only in-frame clones and drops some. The sample lists roughly 400,000 clones, roughly a tenth occurring once. Source material: central memory CD4+ T cells from blood. These receptors were collected from a man between 25 and 39 years old with type 1 diabetes. Both conserved end residues are part of each CDR3. D genes are given only for firm matches. Expanded clones get a size class; other rows say once, few or many, or leave the size out.

CASSFQKNRDPGELFF,TGTGCCAGCAGCTTCCAAAAAAACAGGGACCCCGGGGAGCTGTTTTTT,TRBJ2-2,TRBV5-4,16,few,.
CASSRSTGRDEQYF,TGTGCCAGCTCACGCTCGACAGGGCGGGACGAGCAGTACTTC,TRBJ2-7,TRBV18,14,few,TRBD1
CASSLRTNEQFF,TGTGCCAGCAGCTTAAGGACCAATGAGCAGTTCTTC,TRBJ2-1,TRBV7-9,12,.,.
CASSFLRDSNQPQHF,TGTGCCAGCAGCTTCCTCAGGGATAGCAATCAGCCCCAGCATTTT,TRBJ1-5,TRBV28,15,.,.
CASTRDRWGNYGYTF,TGTGCCAGCACCAGGGATCGCTGGGGCAACTATGGCTACACCTTC,TRBJ1-2,TRBV7-9,15,.,.
CASSFQSSAIYGYTF,TGTGCCAGCAGCTTCCAGTCATCGGCTATCTATGGCTACACCTTC,TRBJ1-2,TRBV7-2,15,few,.
CASSITGRMNTEAFF,TGTGCCAGTAGTATTACGGGACGCATGAACACTGAAGCTTTCTTT,TRBJ1-1,TRBV19,15,many,.
CASSGQGAGQPQHF,TGTGCCAGCAGTGGACAAGGGGCCGGTCAGCCCCAGCATTTT,TRBJ1-5,TRBV2,14,.,.
CASSLTGGIGGSEAFF,TGTGCCAGCTCCCTAACCGGGGGGATCGGTGGTTCTGAAGCTTTCTTT,TRBJ1-1,TRBV18,16,many,.
CASSIRASGNNEQFF,TGTGCCAGTAGTATTCGGGCTAGCGGGAACAATGAGCAGTTCTTC,TRBJ2-1,TRBV19,15,.,TRBD2
CASSSRTSVYNEQFF,TGTGCCAGCAGTTCTCGGACTAGCGTTTACAATGAGCAGTTCTTC,TRBJ2-1,TRBV6-5,15,few,TRBD2
CSASSTGGSDTQYF,TGCAGCGCGAGTTCGACAGGGGGATCGGATACGCAGTATTTT,TRBJ2-3,TRBV29-1,14,few,TRBD1
CAIRIRGTAEAFF,TGTGCCATCAGGATCAGGGGTACGGCTGAAGCTTTCTTT,TRBJ1-1,TRBV6-5,13,.,.
CASSHKGNTEAFF,TGTGCCAGCAGCCACAAGGGGAACACTGAAGCTTTCTTT,TRBJ1-1,TRBV7-6,13,.,.
CASSPGTGYNEQFF,TGTGCCAGCAGCCCGGGAACAGGATACAATGAGCAGTTCTTC,TRBJ2-1,TRBV4-2,14,many,.
CATRVSPSTNEKLFF,TGTGCCACCAGAGTGAGCCCATCCACTAATGAAAAACTGTTTTTT,TRBJ1-4,TRBV15,15,.,.
CATSRDGAGYSGNTIYF,TGTGCCACCAGCAGAGATGGTGCAGGGTACTCTGGAAACACCATATATTTT,TRBJ1-3,TRBV15,17,.,.
CASSARTGENEKLFF,TGTGCCAGCAGCGCCCGGACAGGGGAGAATGAAAAACTGTTTTTT,TRBJ1-4,TRBV11-1,15,few,TRBD1
CASSLSGEETQYF,TGCGCCAGCAGCTTGTCGGGGGAGGAGACCCAGTACTTC,TRBJ2-5,TRBV5-1,13,.,.
CASSLIAGGPGEQYF,TGTGCCAGCAGCCTAATAGCGGGAGGGCCGGGCGAGCAGTACTTC,TRBJ2-7,TRBV7-3,15,few,TRBD2
CASKSRASGYNEQFF,TGTGCCAGTAAAAGTAGGGCTAGCGGATACAATGAGCAGTTCTTC,TRBJ2-1,TRBV19,15,many,TRBD2
CASSLGDQPQHF,TGTGCCAGCAGCTTGGGGGATCAGCCCCAGCATTTT,TRBJ1-5,TRBV7-9,12,.,.
CASSEGLWGSTREQYF,TGTGCCAGCAGCGAGGGCCTTTGGGGGAGCACAAGGGAGCAGTACTTC,TRBJ2-7,TRBV9,16,few,.
CASSLAENTIYF,TGTGCCAGCAGCCTGGCCGAAAACACCATATATTTT,TRBJ1-3,TRBV5-6,12,many,.
CASSPTSGRAQFDEQFF,TGTGCCAGCAGCCCTACTAGCGGGAGGGCCCAGTTCGATGAGCAGTTCTTC,TRBJ2-1,TRBV7-2,17,.,TRBD2
CASSLGHGREQYF,TGTGCCAGCAGCTTAGGCCACGGGCGCGAGCAGTACTTC,TRBJ2-7,TRBV7-2,13,.,.
CASIKEKIQETQYF,TGTGCCAGCATTAAGGAGAAGATACAAGAGACCCAGTACTTC,TRBJ2-5,TRBV6-6,14,.,.
CASSQDRVAETQYF,TGCGCCAGCAGCCAAGATCGAGTTGCGGAGACCCAGTACTTC,TRBJ2-5,TRBV4-1,14,.,.
CASGTPGTDTQYF,TGTGCCAGTGGGACTCCCGGGACAGATACGCAGTATTTT,TRBJ2-3,TRBV6-5,13,.,.
CASRSGQGTSGANVLTF,TGTGCCAGCAGGTCCGGACAGGGGACGTCTGGGGCCAACGTCCTGACTTTC,TRBJ2-6,TRBV28,17,many,TRBD1
CAWSGQVNTEAFF,TGTGCCTGGAGTGGACAGGTGAACACTGAAGCTTTCTTT,TRBJ1-1,TRBV30,13,.,.
CASSLMGEQFF,TGTGCCAGCAGTTTGATGGGGGAGCAGTTCTTC,TRBJ2-1,TRBV27,11,once,.
CASRGDRQTYEQYF,TGTGCCAGCAGGGGGGACCGACAAACCTACGAGCAGTACTTC,TRBJ2-7,TRBV2,14,few,.
CASSLRGGWTDEQYF,TGCGCCAGCAGCTTGCGAGGCGGATGGACCGACGAGCAGTACTTC,TRBJ2-7,TRBV5-1,15,.,.
CASTRDWSNYGYTF,TGTGCCAGCACTAGGGACTGGTCTAACTATGGCTACACCTTC,TRBJ1-2,TRBV6-1,14,.,.
CASDPGEGTQYF,TGTGCCAGCGACCCAGGGGAGGGGACCCAGTACTTC,TRBJ2-5,TRBV7-9,12,many,.
CASSLVGTGINTGEPFF,.,TRBJ2-2,TRBV7-9,17,few,.
CASSLGAPYGYTF,TGCGCCAGCAGCTTGGGAGCTCCCTATGGCTACACCTTC,TRBJ1-2,TRBV5-1,13,few,.
CALDFRSPITDTQYF,TGTGCCCTTGACTTTCGGTCACCAATTACAGATACGCAGTATTTT,TRBJ2-3,TRBV30,15,few,.
CASSETTGGWEQYF,TGTGCCAGCAGTGAAACAACAGGGGGGTGGGAGCAGTACTTC,TRBJ2-7,TRBV2,14,few,TRBD1
CASGTVQNTEAFF,TGTGCCAGTGGGACAGTCCAAAACACTGAAGCTTTCTTT,TRBJ1-1,TRBV28,13,.,TRBD1
CASSQETGLAGGSLGYEQFF,TGTGCCAGCAGCCAAGAAACGGGACTAGCGGGAGGGTCCTTGGGCTATGAGCAGTTCTTC,TRBJ2-1,TRBV4-2,20,few,TRBD2
CSVDEGAFF,TGCAGCGTTGACGAGGGAGCTTTCTTT,TRBJ1-1,TRBV29-1,9,few,.
CASSITGLAGADEQFF,TGTGCCAGCAGCATCACGGGACTAGCGGGAGCGGATGAGCAGTTCTTC,TRBJ2-1,TRBV5-4,16,.,TRBD2
CASSRQGAAETQYF,TGTGCCAGCAGCAGACAGGGGGCTGCAGAGACTCAGTACTTC,TRBJ2-5,TRBV10-3,14,.,TRBD1
CAHGLTWDNSPLHF,TGTGCCCACGGACTCACATGGGATAATTCACCCCTCCACTTT,TRBJ1-6,TRBV28,14,few,.
CASSTRQGRNSEAFF,TGCGCCAGCAGCACCCGACAGGGGCGGAATTCTGAAGCTTTCTTT,TRBJ1-1,TRBV5-1,15,.,TRBD1
CASSNLGQGWTDTQYF,TGTGCCAGTAGCAACCTAGGACAGGGTTGGACAGATACGCAGTATTTT,TRBJ2-3,TRBV19,16,.,TRBD1
CASSVEWGGEQYF,TGTGCCAGCAGCGTAGAATGGGGCGGCGAGCAGTACTTC,TRBJ2-7,TRBV9,13,.,.
CASSLALPWREWFF,TGTGCCAGCAGCTTAGCGCTCCCTTGGCGGGAGTGGTTCTTC,TRBJ2-1,TRBV7-9,14,.,TRBD2
CSGLAASYEQYF,TGCAGCGGACTAGCGGCTTCCTACGAGCAGTACTTC,TRBJ2-7,TRBV29-1,12,few,TRBD2